These 9 T cell receptor beta chains were sequenced from one sample in a study of blood T cell repertoires in COVID-19. Some clones are missing from TCRdb's copy, which holds only in-frame ones; the method was immunoSEQ multiplex PCR. In the table there are 35,000 to 50,000 clones, about 87% of which are singletons. Specimen: peripheral blood. The receptors come from a man in his sixties with active COVID-19.

CDR3 residues: CSVTPRAEAFF. CDR3 nucleotides: TGCAGCGTCACTCCCAGGGCCGAAGCTTTCTTT. The V call is TRBV29-1, the J call TRBJ1-1; the D gene is possibly TRBD1 (5 bases). V dropped 6 bases and J dropped 8 bases, with 13 bases sitting between them. CDR3 length: 11 amino acids. Germline loops: CDR1 SQVTM, CDR2 ANQGSEA.

This clone was seen just once. The chain uses TRBV7-2 and TRBJ2-7; TRBD1 matches 7 bases. Germline CDR1 reads SGHTA; CDR2 reads FQGNSA. This CDR3 is 15 amino acids long. Unmatched junction bases numbered 8, after V lost 2 bases and J lost 4 bases. This CDR3 reads CASSLRGTEAYEQYF. CDR3 coding DNA: TGTGCCAGCAGCTTAAGGGGGACAGAGGCATACGAGCAGTACTTC.

J is TRBJ2-4 and V is TRBV5-1; possibly TRBD2 for D (5 bases). V lost 4 bases, J lost 15 bases, and 20 bases lay in between. This CDR3 region has 13 residues. Germline V gene lookup returns CDR1 SGHRS and CDR2 YFSETQ. CDR3 nucleotides: TGCGCCAGCAGCCCCCGGGCTGAGGGCCAACGGTACTTC. Translating gives CASSPRAEGQRYF.

The chain combines TRBV28 with TRBJ1-2; no clear D gene. V lost 5 bases and J 4 bases, leaving 5 bases between the germline ends. Germline values: CDR1 MDHEN, CDR2 SYDVKM. There are 11 residues in the CDR3. This chain's CDR3 is CASSNSYGYTF. The DNA for the CDR3 is TGTGCCAGCAGTAACAGCTATGGCTACACCTTC.

This clone was seen only a few times. The CDR3 DNA reads TGTGCCAGCCCCAAAAGGGGCCAGGGTGGTGAAGCTTTCTTT. Its translation is CASPKRGQGGEAFF. V gene TRBV21-1 combines with J gene TRBJ1-1; the table calls TRBD1, which could not be checked here. TRBV21-1 is a pseudogene segment. There are 14 residues in the CDR3.

This rearrangement joins TRBV7-2 to TRBJ2-2, with 7 bases fitting TRBD2. The CDR3 has 15 amino acids. Germline CDR1 reads SGHTA; CDR2 reads FQGNSA. With V trimmed by 1 base and J by 9 bases, 8 bases remained unmatched. In DNA, the CDR3 is TGTGCCAGCAGCTTAGACGGGGGGAGGGGTCGGGAGCTGTTTTTT. This gives the protein CASSLDGGRGRELFF.

CDR3 residues: CASSPRTGYGYTF. CDR3 in DNA: TGTGCCAGCAGTCCTAGGACAGGGTATGGCTACACCTTC. The chain links TRBV7-2 to TRBJ1-2; 8 bases are a match to TRBD1. The trim removed 6 bases at V and 5 bases at J, leaving 5 bases unmatched. CDR3 length: 13 amino acids. Germline V gene data show CDR1 as SGHTA and CDR2 as FQGNSA.

The chain combines TRBV9 with TRBJ1-2; D not certain. Germline V CDR1 and CDR2: SGDLS, YYNGEE. The ends were cut back, 0 bases at V and 4 bases at J, with 10 bases in the middle. The CDR3 contains 14 residues. In nucleotides, the CDR3 is TGTGCCAGCAGCGTAGGGGGAGGTCCCTATGGCTACACCTTC. As protein: CASSVGGGPYGYTF.

The chain uses TRBV7-3 and TRBJ2-1; TRBD2 matches 14 bases. The CDR3 is 17 residues long. After removal of 2 bases from V and 7 bases from J, the junction contained 7 bases not matched to a gene. Germline lookup yields CDR1 SGHTA and CDR2 FQGTGA. The CDR3 sequence: CASSLGLAGGKINEQFF. The CDR3, as DNA: TGTGCCAGCAGCTTAGGACTAGCGGGAGGTAAAATAAATGAGCAGTTCTTC. Combining the CDR3 with reference TRBV7-3 and TRBJ2-1 gives the whole variable domain GAGVSQTPSNKVTEKGKYVELRCDPISGHTALYWYRQSLGQGPEFLIYFQGTGAADDSGLPNDRFFAVRPEGSVSTLKIQRTERGDSAVYLCASSLGLAGGKINEQFFGPGTRLTVL.